Below, one T cell receptor (beta chain) is given with its context. Its specificity is not known. Constant-segment primers served in 5'RACE that generated TCR alpha and TCR beta cDNA libraries bearing sample barcodes and UMIs. Via MiXCR, TCRdb re-called the 5' RACE reads, giving one row per CDR3 protein. The profile shows about 16,000 distinct CDR3 sequences, 20% to 25% of them singletons. This CDR3 contains 19 residues. Germline V lookup: CDR1 SGHAT, CDR2 FQNNGV. Trimming at V came to 5 bases and at J to 4 bases, leaving 23 bases not matched to a gene. The sample is drawn from a study of T-cell memory formation after mild COVID-19. Findings of the study overall: A second wave expanding day 15 to 37 was CD4+-biased; contracting clones were balanced. The study detected some responding clones in pre-infection memory, suggesting cross-reactive memory joined.

J is TRBJ2-7 and V is TRBV11-2; TRBD2 matches at 7 bases. This TCR came from a man aged 18 to 29 who had mild COVID-19 (a few samples of this study predate the infection). Cell type and time point are not known. The sequencing input was PBMCs or a T cell subset sorted from them (not recorded which). CDR3 amino acids: CASSRTSVAGSNKPYEQYF. The DNA of the CDR3 is TGTGCCAGCAGCCGGACGTCGGTAGCGGGTTCTAACAAACCGTACGAGCAGTACTTC.